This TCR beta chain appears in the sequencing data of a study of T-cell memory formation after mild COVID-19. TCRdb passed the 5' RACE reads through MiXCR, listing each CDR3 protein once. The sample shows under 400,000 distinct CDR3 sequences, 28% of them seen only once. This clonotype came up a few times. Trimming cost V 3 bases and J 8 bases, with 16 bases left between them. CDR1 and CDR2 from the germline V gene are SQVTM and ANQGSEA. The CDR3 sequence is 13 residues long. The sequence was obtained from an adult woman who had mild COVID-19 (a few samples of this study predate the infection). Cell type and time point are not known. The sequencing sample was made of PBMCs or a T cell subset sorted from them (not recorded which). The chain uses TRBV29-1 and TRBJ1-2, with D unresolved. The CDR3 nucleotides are TGCAGCGTTGAGACCCCGGGTAGAGGGGGCTACACCTTC. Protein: CSVETPGRGGYTF.